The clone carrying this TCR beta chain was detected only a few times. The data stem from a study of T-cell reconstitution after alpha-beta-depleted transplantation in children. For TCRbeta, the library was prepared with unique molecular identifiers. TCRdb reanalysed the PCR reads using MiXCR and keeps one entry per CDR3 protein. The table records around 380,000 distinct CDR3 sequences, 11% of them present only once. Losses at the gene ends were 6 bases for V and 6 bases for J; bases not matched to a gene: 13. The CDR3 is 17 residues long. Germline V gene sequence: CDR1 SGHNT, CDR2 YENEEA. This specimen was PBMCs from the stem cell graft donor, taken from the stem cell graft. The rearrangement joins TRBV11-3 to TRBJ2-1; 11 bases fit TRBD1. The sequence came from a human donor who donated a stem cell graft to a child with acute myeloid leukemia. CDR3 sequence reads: CASSSNLRTGGFNEQFF. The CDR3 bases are TGTGCCAGCAGTTCCAACCTCAGGACAGGGGGCTTCAATGAGCAGTTCTTC.